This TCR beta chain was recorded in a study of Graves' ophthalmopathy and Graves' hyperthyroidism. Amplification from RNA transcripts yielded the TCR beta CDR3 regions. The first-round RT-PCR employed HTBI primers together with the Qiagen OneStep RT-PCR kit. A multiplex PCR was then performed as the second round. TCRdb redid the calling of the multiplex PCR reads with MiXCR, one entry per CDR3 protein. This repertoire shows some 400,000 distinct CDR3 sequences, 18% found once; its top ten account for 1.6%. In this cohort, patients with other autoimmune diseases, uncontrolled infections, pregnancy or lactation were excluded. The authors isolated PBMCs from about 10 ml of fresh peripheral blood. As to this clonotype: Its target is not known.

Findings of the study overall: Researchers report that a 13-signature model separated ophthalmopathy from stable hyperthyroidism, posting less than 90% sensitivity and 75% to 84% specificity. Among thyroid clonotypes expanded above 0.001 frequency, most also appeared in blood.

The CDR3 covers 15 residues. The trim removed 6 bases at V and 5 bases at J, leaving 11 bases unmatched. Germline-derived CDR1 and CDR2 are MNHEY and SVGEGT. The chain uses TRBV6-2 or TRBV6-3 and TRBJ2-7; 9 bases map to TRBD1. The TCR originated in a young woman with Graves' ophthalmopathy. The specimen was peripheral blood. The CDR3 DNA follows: TGTGCCAGCAGGAACAGGGGGCCCTCTCAACACGAGCAGTACTTC. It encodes CASRNRGPSQHEQYF.